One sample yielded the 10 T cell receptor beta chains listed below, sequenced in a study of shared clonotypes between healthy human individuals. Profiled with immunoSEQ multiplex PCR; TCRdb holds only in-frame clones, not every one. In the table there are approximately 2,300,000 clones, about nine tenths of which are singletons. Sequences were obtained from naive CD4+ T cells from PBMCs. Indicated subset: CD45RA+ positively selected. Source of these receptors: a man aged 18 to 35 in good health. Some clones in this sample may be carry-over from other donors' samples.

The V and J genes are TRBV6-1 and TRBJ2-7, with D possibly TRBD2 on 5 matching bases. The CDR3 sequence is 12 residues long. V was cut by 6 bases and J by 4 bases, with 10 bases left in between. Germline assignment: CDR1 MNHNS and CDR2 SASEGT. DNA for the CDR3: TGTGCCAGCAGGTCGGGGTCGTACGAGCAGTACTTC. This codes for CASRSGSYEQYF.

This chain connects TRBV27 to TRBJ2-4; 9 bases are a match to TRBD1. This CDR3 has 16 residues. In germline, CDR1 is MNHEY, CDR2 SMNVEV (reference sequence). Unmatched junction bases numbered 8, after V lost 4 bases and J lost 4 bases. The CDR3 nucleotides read TGTGCCAGCAGTTATTTGCCGGGACAGGGTAAAAACATTCAGTACTTC. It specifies CASSYLPGQGKNIQYF.

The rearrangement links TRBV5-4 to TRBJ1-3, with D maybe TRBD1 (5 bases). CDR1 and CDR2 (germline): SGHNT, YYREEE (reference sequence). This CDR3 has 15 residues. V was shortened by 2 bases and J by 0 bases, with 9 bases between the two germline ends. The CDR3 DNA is TGTGCCAGCAGCTTAGGGACGGTCTCTGGAAACACCATATATTTT. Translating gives CASSLGTVSGNTIYF.

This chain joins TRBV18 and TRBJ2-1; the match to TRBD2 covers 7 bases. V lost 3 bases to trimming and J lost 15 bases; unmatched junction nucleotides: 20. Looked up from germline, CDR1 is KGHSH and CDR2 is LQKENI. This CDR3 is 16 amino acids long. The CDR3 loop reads CASSPRSLGGRVDPFF. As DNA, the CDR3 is TGTGCCAGCTCACCTCGCAGTCTGGGCGGGAGAGTCGATCCGTTCTTC.

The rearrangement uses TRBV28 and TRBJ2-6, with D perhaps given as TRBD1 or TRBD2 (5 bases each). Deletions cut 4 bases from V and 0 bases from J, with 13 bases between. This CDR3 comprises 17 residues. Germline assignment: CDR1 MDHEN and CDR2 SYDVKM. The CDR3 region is CASSYGGVTSGANVLTF. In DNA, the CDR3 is TGTGCCAGCAGTTATGGGGGTGTGACCTCTGGGGCCAACGTCCTGACTTTC.

The CDR3 spells CASSRHARGPPNEQYF. As DNA, the CDR3 is TGTGCCAGCAGCCGACACGCCAGGGGGCCTCCAAACGAGCAGTACTTC. The chain employs TRBV14 and TRBJ2-7, with TRBD1 identical over 8 bases. This CDR3 has 16 residues. CDR1 and CDR2 (germline): SGHDN, FVKESK. The V segment lost 4 bases and the J segment 5 bases; nucleotides outside the gene matches: 13.

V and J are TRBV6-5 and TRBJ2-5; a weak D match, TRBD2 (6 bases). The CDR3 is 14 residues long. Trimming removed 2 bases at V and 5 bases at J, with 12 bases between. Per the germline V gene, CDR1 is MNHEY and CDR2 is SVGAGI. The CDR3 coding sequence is TGTGCCAGCAGTTACGGCCTAGCGTTCGAGACCCAGTACTTC. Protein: CASSYGLAFETQYF.

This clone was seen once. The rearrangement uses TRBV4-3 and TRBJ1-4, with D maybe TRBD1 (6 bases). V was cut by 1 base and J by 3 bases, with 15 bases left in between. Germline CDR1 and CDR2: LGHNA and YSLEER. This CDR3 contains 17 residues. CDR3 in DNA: TGCGCCAGCAGCCAAGCAGCAGGGGCGGTGGCTAATGAAAAACTGTTTTTT. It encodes CASSQAAGAVANEKLFF.

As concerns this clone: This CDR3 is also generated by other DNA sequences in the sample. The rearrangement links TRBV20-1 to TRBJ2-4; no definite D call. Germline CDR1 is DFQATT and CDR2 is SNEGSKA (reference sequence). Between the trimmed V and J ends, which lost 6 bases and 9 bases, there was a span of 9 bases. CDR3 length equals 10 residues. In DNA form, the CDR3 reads TGCAGTGCCGCCCTACGCATTCAGTACTTC. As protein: CSAALRIQYF.

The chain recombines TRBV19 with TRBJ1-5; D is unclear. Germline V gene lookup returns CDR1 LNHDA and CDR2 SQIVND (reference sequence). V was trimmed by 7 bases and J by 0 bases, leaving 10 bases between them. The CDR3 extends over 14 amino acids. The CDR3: CASNLDLSNQPQHF. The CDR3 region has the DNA TGTGCCAGTAATTTGGATCTTAGCAATCAGCCCCAGCATTTT.